Listed below are T cell receptor beta chains from one sample, sequenced in a study of blood T cell repertoires in COVID-19. Method: immunoSEQ multiplex PCR; TCRdb's copy keeps in-frame clones and lacks some. The sample includes 310,000 or so clones, around 90% of them seen just once. Input material: PBMCs or T cells enriched from blood (not recorded which). These receptor sequences come from a woman in her late teens or twenties who had recovered from COVID-19. The CDR3 runs from the conserved cysteine through the conserved F or W. D genes are given only for firm matches. Expanded clones get a size class; other rows say once, few or many, or leave the size out.

j_gene: TRBJ1-1; v_gene: TRBV7-9; d_gene: TRBD1; len: 14; abundance: NA; CDR3nt: TGTGCCAGCAGCTTAGTAGACAGGGGGATTGAAGCTTTCTTT; CDR3aa: CASSLVDRGIEAFF
j_gene: TRBJ2-1; v_gene: TRBV28; d_gene: NA; len: 18; abundance: NA; CDR3nt: TGTGCCAGCAGTTTCAGGCCGAGGGCGAGCCGCTCCTACAATGAGCAGTTCTTC; CDR3aa: CASSFRPRASRSYNEQFF
j_gene: TRBJ1-6; v_gene: TRBV2; d_gene: TRBD1; len: 15; abundance: NA; CDR3nt: TGTGCCAGCAGCGCGACCGGACAGGGAATTTCACCCCTCCACTTT; CDR3aa: CASSATGQGISPLHF
j_gene: TRBJ2-2; v_gene: TRBV12-3/TRBV12-4; d_gene: NA; len: 13; abundance: NA; CDR3nt: TGTGCCAGCAGTGAGAAGTACACCGGGGAGCTGTTTTTT; CDR3aa: CASSEKYTGELFF
j_gene: TRBJ2-2; v_gene: TRBV5-1; d_gene: TRBD1; len: 15; abundance: NA; CDR3nt: TGCGCCAGCAGCAGGACAGGGAGTTGGACCGGGGAGCTGTTTTTT; CDR3aa: CASSRTGSWTGELFF
j_gene: TRBJ2-3; v_gene: TRBV11-1; d_gene: NA; len: 14; abundance: NA; CDR3nt: TGTGCCAGCAGCGGGCAGATAAGCACAGATACGCAGTATTTT; CDR3aa: CASSGQISTDTQYF
j_gene: TRBJ1-6; v_gene: TRBV7-9; d_gene: NA; len: 14; abundance: NA; CDR3nt: TGTGCCAGCAGCCACGATCTAGACCCCACGCCCCTCCACTTT; CDR3aa: CASSHDLDPTPLHF
j_gene: TRBJ2-4; v_gene: TRBV15; d_gene: TRBD1; len: 16; abundance: NA; CDR3nt: TGTGCCACCAGGGGCGGGACAGGGCTGGCCAAAAACATTCAGTACTTC; CDR3aa: CATRGGTGLAKNIQYF
j_gene: TRBJ2-2; v_gene: TRBV7-2; d_gene: TRBD1; len: 15; abundance: NA; CDR3nt: TGTGCCAGCAGCCCGGGACAGCTGAACACCGGGGAGCTGTTTTTT; CDR3aa: CASSPGQLNTGELFF
j_gene: TRBJ2-3; v_gene: TRBV12-5; d_gene: NA; len: 14; abundance: NA; CDR3nt: TGTGCTAGTGGCCGCGGAACTAGCACAGATACGCAGTATTTT; CDR3aa: CASGRGTSTDTQYF
j_gene: TRBJ2-2; v_gene: TRBV4-3; d_gene: TRBD2; len: 16; abundance: NA; CDR3nt: TGCGCCAGCAGCGTGGGACTAGCGTCGAACACCGGGGAGCTGTTTTTT; CDR3aa: CASSVGLASNTGELFF
j_gene: TRBJ1-6; v_gene: TRBV11-3; d_gene: TRBD1; len: 14; abundance: NA; CDR3nt: TGTGCCAGCAGCCGGGACAGGAGGGATTCACCCCTCCACTTT; CDR3aa: CASSRDRRDSPLHF
j_gene: TRBJ1-6; v_gene: TRBV11-2; d_gene: NA; len: 15; abundance: NA; CDR3nt: TGTGCCAGCAGCTCCCAGGGAGGGCGGCACTCACCCCTCCACTTT; CDR3aa: CASSSQGGRHSPLHF
j_gene: TRBJ1-1; v_gene: TRBV28; d_gene: NA; len: 14; abundance: NA; CDR3nt: TGTGCCAGCAGTTTGCAGGTAATGAACACTGAAGCTTTCTTT; CDR3aa: CASSLQVMNTEAFF
j_gene: TRBJ2-5; v_gene: TRBV5-1; d_gene: TRBD2; len: 14; abundance: NA; CDR3nt: TGCGCCAGCAGCCCGGGGGGGGCCGGGGAGACCCAGTACTTC; CDR3aa: CASSPGGAGETQYF
j_gene: TRBJ2-1; v_gene: TRBV11-2; d_gene: NA; len: 13; abundance: few; CDR3nt: TGTGCCAGCAGCCCCGGGGGTCAGAAAAGGGTGTTCTTC; CDR3aa: CASSPGGQKRVFF